The next 11 T cell receptor beta chains were all read from a single sample in a study of PD-L1 blockade in urothelial cancer. The method was immunoSEQ multiplex PCR; TCRdb's version includes in-frame clones alone and lacks a portion of them. Of around 30,000 clones listed, around three quarters are singletons. Documented time point: peripheral blood 6 weeks after treatment start. The specimen comprised PBMCs, sampled around atezolizumab (anti-PD-L1) treatment. These TCRs come from a man aged 70-80 years with urothelial cancer.

The chain combines TRBV7-9 with TRBJ1-2, with D possibly matching TRBD1 (5 bases). This CDR3 has 15 residues. V dropped 5 bases and J dropped 7 bases, with 20 bases sitting between them. CDR1 is SEHNR, CDR2 FQNEAQ, per germline (reference sequence). The CDR3 sequence: CASSLRGGPAGGYTF. CDR3 nucleotides: TGTGCCAGCAGCCTAAGGGGTGGCCCCGCAGGTGGCTACACCTTC. The full variable domain, in which reference TRBV7-9 and TRBJ1-2 provide the parts outside the CDR3, is DTGVSQNPRHKITKRGQNVTFRCDPISEHNRLYWYRQTLGQGPEFLTYFQNEAQLEKSRLLSDRFSAERPKGSFSTLEIQRTEQGDSAMYLCASSLRGGPAGGYTFGSGTRLTVV.

The table lists this clone with a few counts. The V gene is TRBV5-8, the J gene TRBJ1-2; no clear D gene. CDR3 length: 14 amino acids. CDR1 and CDR2 from the germline V gene are SGHTS and YDEGEE. V lost 1 base, J lost 6 bases, and 13 bases lay in between. This CDR3 is CASSLRRVSDGYTF. The CDR3 DNA reads TGTGCCAGCAGCTTGCGTCGTGTTAGCGATGGCTACACCTTC.

This clone was observed a handful of times. The V gene is TRBV6-1, the J gene TRBJ2-3, with 11 bases matching TRBD2. V shed 8 bases and J 2 bases; nucleotides not matched to a gene: 3. The CDR3 is 14 residues long. The germline V gene encodes CDR1 MNHNS and CDR2 SASEGT. CDR3 coding DNA: TGTGCCAGCGCTAGCGGGGGGTCCACAGATACGCAGTATTTT. Its translation: CASASGGSTDTQYF.

The V call is TRBV7-2, the J call TRBJ2-7; unclear D gene. CDR1 is SGHTA and CDR2 is FQGNSA in the germline V gene. The V gene lost 1 base and the J gene lost 4 bases, with 11 bases spanning the gap. The CDR3 runs 14 residues. CDR3 DNA sequence: TGTGCCAGCAGCTTAGGGCCCACAGAATACGAGCAGTACTTC. Protein product: CASSLGPTEYEQYF. Drawing the rest from reference TRBV7-2 and TRBJ2-7, the complete variable domain is GAGVSQSPSNKVTEKGKDVELRCDPISGHTALYWYRQSLGQGLEFLIYFQGNSAPDKSGLPSDRFSAERTGGSVSTLTIQRTQQEDSAVYLCASSLGPTEYEQYFGPGTRLTVT.

The chain joins TRBV5-1 to TRBJ1-3; TRBD1 is a possible D gene (6 bases). Germline loops: CDR1 SGHRS, CDR2 YFSETQ. The germline V and J ends were trimmed by 2 bases and 0 bases, with 12 bases remaining between them. The CDR3 has 16 residues. CDR3 residues: CASSFGTSLSGNTIYF. The CDR3 region has the DNA TGCGCCAGCAGCTTCGGGACAAGCCTCTCTGGAAACACCATATATTTT.

The rearrangement links TRBV30 to TRBJ1-1; D unclear. Per germline, CDR1 GTSNPN and CDR2 SVGIG (reference sequence). This CDR3 region has 12 residues. The V gene lost 5 bases and the J gene lost 1 base, with 8 bases spanning the gap. CDR3 in amino acids: CAWAGGNTEAFF. In DNA form, the CDR3 reads TGTGCCTGGGCGGGAGGGAACACTGAAGCTTTCTTT.

This clone counts as medium-sized (0.01 to 0.1%). The chain couples TRBV19 to TRBJ2-2; possibly TRBD2 for D (5 bases). The CDR3 sequence is 14 residues long. V was shortened by 3 bases and J by 1 base, with 6 bases between the two germline ends. Germline CDR1 is LNHDA and CDR2 is SQIVND (reference sequence). CDR3 sequence reads: CASSIRGNTGELFF. The CDR3 coding sequence is TGTGCCAGTAGTATCCGGGGGAACACCGGGGAGCTGTTTTTT.

Regarding this clone: The identical CDR3 is also encoded by other nucleotide sequences in the sample. The J gene is TRBJ1-3, the V gene TRBV10-3, with TRBD1 as a possible D gene (6 bases). Germline V gives CDR1 ENHRY, CDR2 SYGVKD. Deletions cut 6 bases from V and 0 bases from J, with 6 bases between. The CDR3 spans 13 residues. CDR3 sequence (DNA): TGTGCCATCAGGGACAGCTCTGGAAACACCATATATTTT. It is translated as CAIRDSSGNTIYF.

J is TRBJ1-1 and V is TRBV14; a weak D match, TRBD1 (6 bases). Germline V gene sequence: CDR1 SGHDN, CDR2 FVKESK. Trimming took 1 base from V and 3 from J, leaving 12 bases between them. The CDR3 spans 15 residues. The CDR3 nucleotides are TGTGCCAGCAGCCAAGTGCTGGGGGCTTACACTGAAGCTTTCTTT. Translated: CASSQVLGAYTEAFF.

This clone is labeled medium-sized. The V call is TRBV4-2, the J call TRBJ2-7; D is perhaps TRBD1 (6 bases). V lost 1 base and J 2 bases, leaving 9 bases between the germline ends. Germline CDR1 is LGHNA and CDR2 is YNFKEQ. The CDR3 contains 14 residues. The CDR3 reads CASSQGDITYEQYF. The CDR3 bases are TGTGCCAGCAGCCAAGGGGACATAACCTACGAGCAGTACTTC.

Only a few counts were recorded for this clone. This chain connects TRBV5-4 to TRBJ2-5; D is unclear. V lost 3 bases to trimming and J lost 2 bases, with 8 bases between them. Germline lookup yields CDR1 SGHNT and CDR2 YYREEE (reference sequence). CDR3 length: 13 residues. CDR3 nucleotide sequence: TGTGCCAGCAGCTGGGCCGCTCAAGAGACCCAGTACTTC. It is translated as CASSWAAQETQYF.